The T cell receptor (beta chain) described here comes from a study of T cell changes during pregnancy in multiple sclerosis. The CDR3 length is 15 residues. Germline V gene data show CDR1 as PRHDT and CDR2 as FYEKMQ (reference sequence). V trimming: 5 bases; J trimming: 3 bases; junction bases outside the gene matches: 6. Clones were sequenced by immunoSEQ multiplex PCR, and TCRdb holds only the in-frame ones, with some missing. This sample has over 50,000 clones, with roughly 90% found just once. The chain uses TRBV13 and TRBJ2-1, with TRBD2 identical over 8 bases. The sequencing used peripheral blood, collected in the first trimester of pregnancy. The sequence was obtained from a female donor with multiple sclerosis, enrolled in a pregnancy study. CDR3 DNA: TGTGCCAGCAGCCTGGAGCGGGAGATCTACAATGAGCAGTTCTTC. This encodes CASSLEREIYNEQFF.